These 27 T cell receptor beta chains were all obtained from the same sample, sequenced in a study of T-cell memory formation after mild COVID-19. MiXCR was run by TCRdb on the 5' RACE reads, yielding one entry per CDR3 protein. The sample consists of about 110,000 distinct CDR3 sequences, 15% to 20% of them appearing once. Sequenced: PBMCs or a T cell subset sorted from them (not recorded which). These receptors were taken from a man younger than 35 who had mild COVID-19 (a few samples of this study predate the infection). Cell type and time point are not known.

This clonotype was detected a few times. This sequence joins TRBV5-1 and TRBJ1-1; 9 bases are shared with TRBD1. The CDR3 length is 15 residues. Trimming at V came to 2 bases and at J to 6 bases, leaving 8 bases not matched to a gene. CDR1 SGHRS and CDR2 YFSETQ come from the germline V gene. For the CDR3, the DNA is TGCGCCAGCAGCTTAGAGGACAGGGGTTGGTCTGAAGCTTTCTTT. As protein: CASSLEDRGWSEAFF.

The genes are TRBV28 and TRBJ1-1; 11 bases map to TRBD1. This CDR3 has 16 residues. The germline V gene encodes CDR1 MDHEN and CDR2 SYDVKM. The V and J ends lost 3 bases and 5 bases, in that order; junction bases with no gene match: 8. Written as DNA, the CDR3 is TGTGCCAGCAGTTTCAGCGGACAGGGGGCGAGAACTGAAGCTTTCTTT. It encodes CASSFSGQGARTEAFF.

This clonotype was recorded many times. The chain recombines TRBV10-3 with TRBJ1-1, with TRBD1 identical over 11 bases. CDR1 and CDR2 (germline): ENHRY, SYGVKD. Trimming at V came to 2 bases and at J to 4 bases, leaving 3 bases not matched to a gene. There are 15 residues in the CDR3. CDR3 protein: CAISEPGQGGTEAFF. The DNA for the CDR3 is TGTGCCATCAGTGAGCCGGGACAGGGGGGCACTGAAGCTTTCTTT.

This chain links TRBV5-1 with TRBJ1-4; D is uncertain. The length of the CDR3 is 14 residues. V lost 4 bases to trimming and J lost 5 bases, with 12 bases between them. Per the germline V gene, CDR1 is SGHRS and CDR2 is YFSETQ. In nucleotides, the CDR3 is TGCGCCAGCAGCACCGGACCGTCGAATGAAAAACTGTTTTTT. Protein: CASSTGPSNEKLFF.

This clonotype was recorded a few times. The gene calls are TRBV7-9 and TRBJ2-3; D is undetermined. Germline loops: CDR1 SEHNR, CDR2 FQNEAQ (reference sequence). V was shortened by 4 bases and J by 2 bases, with 4 bases between the two germline ends. This CDR3 has 12 residues. CDR3 loop: CASSWDTDTQYF. The CDR3 nucleotides read TGTGCCAGCAGCTGGGACACAGATACGCAGTATTTT.

This clonotype came up a few times. The chain uses TRBV5-1 and TRBJ1-4; D unresolved. The CDR3 covers 14 residues. V lost 7 bases, J lost 4 bases, and 14 bases lay in between. The germline V gene encodes CDR1 SGHRS and CDR2 YFSETQ. The CDR3, as DNA: TGCGCCAGCGGTGAGGGCCTCGGTAATGAAAAACTGTTTTTT. Encoded protein: CASGEGLGNEKLFF.

The chain has TRBV28 and TRBJ2-3, with 9 bases that match TRBD1. V dropped 7 bases and J dropped 0; count of bases not matched to a gene: 5. CDR3 length: 15 residues. Germline V lookup: CDR1 MDHEN, CDR2 SYDVKM. DNA for the CDR3: TGTGCCAGCACATCCGGGACAGGGAGCACAGATACGCAGTATTTT. It is translated as CASTSGTGSTDTQYF.

This clonotype was detected a few times. The chain couples TRBV13 to TRBJ2-3; D uncertain. Germline CDR1 and CDR2: PRHDT and FYEKMQ (reference sequence). The CDR3 covers 12 residues. Trimming cost V 1 base and J 8 bases, with 7 bases left between them. The CDR3 sequence: CASSLALSTQYF. Written as DNA, the CDR3 is TGTGCCAGCAGCTTAGCGCTGAGTACGCAGTATTTT.

This chain connects TRBV12-3 or TRBV12-4 to TRBJ2-1; no clear D gene. CDR3 length: 15 residues. Trimming removed 5 bases from V and 0 bases from J, with 11 bases in between. This CDR3 is CASSTGSSSYNEQFF. The CDR3 nucleotides are TGTGCCAGCAGTACGGGTTCTAGCTCCTACAATGAGCAGTTCTTC.

The sample holds a few counts of this clonotype. The chain employs TRBV5-1 and TRBJ1-6; D unresolved. The CDR3 has 13 amino acids. The germline V gene has CDR1 SGHRS and CDR2 YFSETQ. V dropped 0 bases and J dropped 8 bases, with 6 bases sitting between them. CDR3 sequence reads: CASSLGKYSPLHF. CDR3 DNA: TGCGCCAGCAGCTTGGGGAAGTATTCACCCCTCCACTTT.

This clonotype was seen repeatedly, ten times or more. V usage is TRBV28 and J usage is TRBJ1-2; D possibly corresponds to TRBD1 (5 bases). Trimming pared 3 bases from V and 5 bases from J, leaving 7 bases between. Germline loops: CDR1 MDHEN, CDR2 SYDVKM. This CDR3 spans 12 amino acids. The CDR3 DNA is TGTGCCAGCAGTTTGGGGGATTATGGCTACACCTTC. Translation gives CASSLGDYGYTF.

The rearrangement uses TRBV4-2 and TRBJ1-5; D is ambiguous. Germline CDR1 is LGHNA and CDR2 is YNFKEQ. V lost 1 base, J lost 6 bases, and 4 bases lay in between. This CDR3 has 12 amino acids. CDR3 protein: CASSQVGQPQHF. CDR3 in DNA: TGTGCCAGCAGCCAAGTGGGTCAGCCCCAGCATTTT.

The genes are TRBV12-3 or TRBV12-4 and TRBJ1-1, with TRBD1 identical over 9 bases. The CDR3 is 12 amino acids. V gave up 8 bases and J gave up 3 bases; unmatched junction bases: 1. CDR3 sequence (DNA): TGTGCCAGCGGACAGGGGCACACTGAAGCTTTCTTT. It specifies CASGQGHTEAFF.

This chain uses TRBV7-2 with TRBJ2-3; 7 positions agree with TRBD2. Germline values: CDR1 SGHTA, CDR2 FQGNSA. The CDR3 is made up of 19 amino acids. The J segment lost 0 bases and the V segment lost 3 bases, leaving 15 bases of the junction unmatched. CDR3 amino acids: CASSFGSRWGGTSTDTQYF. CDR3 coding DNA: TGTGCCAGCAGCTTCGGTAGCCGGTGGGGGGGGACTAGCACAGATACGCAGTATTTT.

The table lists this clonotype with many counts. This rearrangement joins TRBV4-3 to TRBJ2-3, with D tentatively TRBD2 (5 bases). Germline assignment: CDR1 LGHNA and CDR2 YSLEER. The V end lost 2 bases, the J end lost 4 bases, and 7 bases lay between the germline ends. This CDR3 region has 13 residues. In nucleotides, the CDR3 is TGCGCCAGCAGCCAAAGGACTTCAGATACGCAGTATTTT. It translates to CASSQRTSDTQYF.

A few counts support this clonotype. This chain joins TRBV7-2 and TRBJ2-1; 8 positions agree with TRBD2. The CDR3 has 15 amino acids. CDR1 SGHTA and CDR2 FQGNSA come from the germline V gene. The V and J ends lost 3 bases and 4 bases, in that order; junction bases with no gene match: 5. CDR3 nucleotide sequence: TGTGCCAGCAGCTTGGGAGCGGGGGTGTACAATGAGCAGTTCTTC. This translates into CASSLGAGVYNEQFF.

The rearrangement uses TRBV7-9 and TRBJ2-7; TRBD2 matches at 10 bases. The V gene end was trimmed by 5 bases and the J gene end by 3 bases; junction bases not matched to a gene: 10. CDR3 size: 16 residues. Germline CDR1 SEHNR, CDR2 FQNEAQ (reference sequence). Here the CDR3 reads CASSQVGQRGGYEQYF. DNA of the CDR3: TGTGCCAGCAGCCAGGTCGGGCAGCGGGGGGGCTACGAGCAGTACTTC.

DNA of the CDR3: TGCAGCGTCCCTGCCTTAACAGGGGAGGGCTGGGCTAACTATGGCTACACCTTC. Its protein product is CSVPALTGEGWANYGYTF. The chain combines TRBV29-1 with TRBJ1-2; 7 bases match TRBD1. Per germline, CDR1 SQVTM and CDR2 ANQGSEA. Trimming took 6 bases from V and 0 from J; bases not matched to a gene: 19. The CDR3 runs to 18 residues.

The gene calls are TRBV7-9 and TRBJ2-3; TRBD1 aligns across 8 bases. The CDR3 has 14 amino acids. CDR1 and CDR2 (germline): SEHNR, FQNEAQ (reference sequence). Trimming removed 3 bases from V and 6 bases from J; junction bases left unmatched: 5. The CDR3 region has the DNA TGTGCCAGCAGCTTGACAGGGGATATGGATACGCAGTATTTT. Its protein product is CASSLTGDMDTQYF.

The chain has TRBV5-1 and TRBJ1-2; 7 positions match TRBD1. The length of the CDR3 is 14 residues. Trimming took 2 bases from V and 6 from J; bases not matched to a gene: 7. Germline V CDR1 and CDR2: SGHRS, YFSETQ. CDR3 nucleotide sequence: TGCGCCAGCAGCTTAACCGGGACAGCACATGGCTACACCTTC. Its protein product is CASSLTGTAHGYTF.

The chain carries TRBV9 and TRBJ1-1, with unresolved D. The CDR3 has 14 residues. Germline assignment: CDR1 SGDLS and CDR2 YYNGEE. V gave up 0 bases and J gave up 11 bases, with 17 bases separating them. CDR3 bases: TGTGCCAGCAGCGTAGTTACGGATACTTCTCGGGCTTTCTTT. Translating it yields CASSVVTDTSRAFF.

In its sample, this clonotype was seen a few times. This chain joins TRBV5-1 and TRBJ2-6; either TRBD1 or TRBD2 may supply D (5 bases each). Germline CDR1 SGHRS, CDR2 YFSETQ. V shed 0 bases and J shed 4 bases, with 11 bases lying between them. The CDR3 runs 16 residues. CDR3 in amino acids: CASSLVAGSGANVLTF. CDR3 DNA sequence: TGCGCCAGCAGCTTGGTGGCAGGGAGCGGGGCCAACGTCCTGACTTTC. The whole variable domain, remainder taken from reference TRBV5-1 and TRBJ2-6, is KAGVTQTPRYLIKTRGQQVTLSCSPISGHRSVSWYQQTPGQGLQFLFEYFSETQRNKGNFPGRFSGRQFSNSRSEMNVSTLELGDSALYLCASSLVAGSGANVLTFGAGSRLTVL.

V and J are TRBV18 and TRBJ2-5; no clear D gene. The V end was cut by 0 bases, the J end by 5 bases, with 13 bases between. This CDR3 region has 15 residues. Germline CDR1 and CDR2: KGHSH and LQKENI. The CDR3 coding sequence is TGTGCCAGCTCACCACCCGCGACGGGCCGTGAGACCCAGTACTTC. Protein: CASSPPATGRETQYF.

This clonotype was counted a few times. This sequence joins TRBV5-6 and TRBJ1-1; TRBD1 agrees at 8 bases. Trimming at V came to 1 base and at J to 10 bases, leaving 3 bases not matched to a gene. This CDR3 contains 12 residues. CDR1 and CDR2 from the germline V gene are SGHDT and YYEEEE. The CDR3 loop is CASSLYRGGAFF. The DNA of the CDR3 is TGTGCCAGCAGCTTGTACAGGGGGGGAGCTTTCTTT. Combining the CDR3 with reference TRBV5-6 and TRBJ1-1 gives the whole variable domain DAGVTQSPTHLIKTRGQQVTLRCSPKSGHDTVSWYQQALGQGPQFIFQYYEEEERQRGNFPDRFSGHQFPNYSSELNVNALLLGDSALYLCASSLYRGGAFFGQGTRLTVV.

The V and J genes are TRBV18 and TRBJ2-3; D gene uncertain. The V gene lost 3 bases and the J gene lost 6 bases, with 4 bases spanning the gap. Germline lookup yields CDR1 KGHSH and CDR2 LQKENI. The CDR3 has 11 amino acids. The CDR3 DNA sequence: TGTGCCAGCTCACCGGTCGATACGCAGTATTTT. Residues: CASSPVDTQYF.

The V call is TRBV7-3, the J call TRBJ2-5; 8 nucleotides align to TRBD1. CDR1 is SGHTA and CDR2 is FQGTGA in the germline V gene. This CDR3 is 15 amino acids long. With V trimmed by 5 bases and J by 5 bases, 10 bases remained unmatched. CDR3 coding DNA: TGTGCCAGCAGCGCTTCAGGGGGCGGGTATGAGACCCAGTACTTC. Translated, it gives CASSASGGGYETQYF.

In this sample, this clonotype turned up a few times. The J gene is TRBJ2-5, the V gene TRBV5-1, with D unclear. Germline lookup yields CDR1 SGHRS and CDR2 YFSETQ. V lost 2 bases and J lost 1, with 6 bases in between. The CDR3 has 13 amino acids. DNA of the CDR3: TGCGCCAGCAGCTTCCTGCCCCAAGAGACCCAGTACTTC. The encoded protein is CASSFLPQETQYF.